This TCR beta chain was sequenced during a study of long-term antiretroviral therapy in people with HIV. Overall study results and limits: Increased diversity was seen after ART, yet it remained lower than in transplant donor controls. Unavailable data included ART adherence, viral resistance and therapy changes (switches in treatment).

Trimming removed 2 bases at V and 11 bases at J, with 13 bases between. This CDR3 spans 14 amino acids. Germline-derived CDR1 and CDR2 are MDHEN and SYDVKM. This clone was detected a few times. The target antigen is unknown. Version v3.0 of the immunoSEQ assay ran at survey level. Data came from immunoSEQ multiplex PCR; TCRdb stores just in-frame clones and leaves some out. This sample has some 24,000 clones, with just under 85% found just once. V is TRBV28 and J is TRBJ1-6; D is unresolved. Sequenced here: unsorted PBMCs, sampled 0.7 years before starting antiretroviral therapy. This TCR was recovered from a man aged 30 to 45 with HIV. CDR3 amino acids: CASSLLVDGAPLHF. CDR3 DNA sequence: TGTGCCAGCAGTTTACTGGTCGACGGAGCACCCCTCCACTTT.